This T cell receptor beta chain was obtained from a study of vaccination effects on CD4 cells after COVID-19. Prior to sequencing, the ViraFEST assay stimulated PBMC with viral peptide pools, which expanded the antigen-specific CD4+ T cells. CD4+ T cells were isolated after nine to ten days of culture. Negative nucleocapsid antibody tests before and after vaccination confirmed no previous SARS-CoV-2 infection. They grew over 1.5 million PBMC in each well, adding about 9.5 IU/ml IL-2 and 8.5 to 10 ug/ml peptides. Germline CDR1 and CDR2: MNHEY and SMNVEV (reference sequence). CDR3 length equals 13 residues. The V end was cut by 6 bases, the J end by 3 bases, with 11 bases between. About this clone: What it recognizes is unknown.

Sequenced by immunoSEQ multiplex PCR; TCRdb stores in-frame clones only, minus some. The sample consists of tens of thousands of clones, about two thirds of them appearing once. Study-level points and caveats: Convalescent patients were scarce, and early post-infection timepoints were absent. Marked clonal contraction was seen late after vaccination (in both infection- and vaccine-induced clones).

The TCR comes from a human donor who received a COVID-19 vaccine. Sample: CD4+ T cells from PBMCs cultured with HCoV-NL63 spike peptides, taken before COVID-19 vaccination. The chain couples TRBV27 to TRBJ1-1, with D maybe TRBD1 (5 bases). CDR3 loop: CASRWGEDTEAFF. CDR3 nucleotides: TGTGCCAGCAGATGGGGGGAGGACACTGAAGCTTTCTTT.